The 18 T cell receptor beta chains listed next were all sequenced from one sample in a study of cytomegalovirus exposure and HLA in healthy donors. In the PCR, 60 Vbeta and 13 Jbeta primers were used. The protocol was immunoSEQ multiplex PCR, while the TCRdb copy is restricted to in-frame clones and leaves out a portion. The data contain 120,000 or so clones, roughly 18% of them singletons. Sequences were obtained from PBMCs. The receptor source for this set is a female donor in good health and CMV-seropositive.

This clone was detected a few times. Here the CDR3 DNA reads TGCGCCAGCAGCCAATCAGGGGCTAGCAATCAGCCCCAGCATTTT. This sequence encodes CASSQSGASNQPQHF. The rearrangement joins TRBV4-1 to TRBJ1-5; a possible D gene is TRBD1 (6 bases). V dropped 2 bases and J dropped 0 bases, with 8 bases sitting between them. The germline CDR1 and CDR2 sequences are MGHRA and YSYEKL. This CDR3 is built from 15 residues.

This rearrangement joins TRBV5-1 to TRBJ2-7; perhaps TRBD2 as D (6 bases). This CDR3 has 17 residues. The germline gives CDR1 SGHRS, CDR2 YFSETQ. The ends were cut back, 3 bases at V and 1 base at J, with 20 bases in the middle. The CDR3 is CASSSEGASVWSYEQYF. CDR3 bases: TGCGCCAGCAGCTCGGAGGGAGCCTCGGTGTGGTCCTACGAGCAGTACTTC. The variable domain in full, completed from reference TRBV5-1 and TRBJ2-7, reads KAGVTQTPRYLIKTRGQQVTLSCSPISGHRSVSWYQQTPGQGLQFLFEYFSETQRNKGNFPGRFSGRQFSNSRSEMNVSTLELGDSALYLCASSSEGASVWSYEQYFGPGTRLTVT.

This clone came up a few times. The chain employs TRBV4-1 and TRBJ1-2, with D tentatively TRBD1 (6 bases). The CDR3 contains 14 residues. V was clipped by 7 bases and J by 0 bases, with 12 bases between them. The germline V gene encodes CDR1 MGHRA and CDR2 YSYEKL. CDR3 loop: CASTTEGANYGYTF. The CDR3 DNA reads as TGCGCCAGCACTACCGAGGGGGCTAACTATGGCTACACCTTC.

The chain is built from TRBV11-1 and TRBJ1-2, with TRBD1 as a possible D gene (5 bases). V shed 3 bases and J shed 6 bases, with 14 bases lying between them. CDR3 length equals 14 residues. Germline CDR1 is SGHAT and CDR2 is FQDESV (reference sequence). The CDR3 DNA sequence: TGTGCCAGCAGCTTCGTGGGCAGGGCCCATGGCTACACCTTC. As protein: CASSFVGRAHGYTF.

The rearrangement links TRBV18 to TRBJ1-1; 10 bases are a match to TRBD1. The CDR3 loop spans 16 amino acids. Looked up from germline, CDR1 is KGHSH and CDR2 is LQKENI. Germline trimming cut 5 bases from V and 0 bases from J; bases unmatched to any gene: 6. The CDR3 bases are TGTGCCAGCTCATTCAGACAGGGGGCCATGAACACTGAAGCTTTCTTT. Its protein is CASSFRQGAMNTEAFF.

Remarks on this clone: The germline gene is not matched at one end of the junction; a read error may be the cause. The CDR3 region is CSARDWTGRFF. The CDR3 region has the DNA TGCAGTGCTAGAGACTGGACAGGGCGTTTTTTC. The chain recombines TRBV20-1 with TRBJ1-2; 8 bases map to TRBD1. Germline CDR1 DFQATT, CDR2 SNEGSKA (reference sequence). There are 11 residues in the CDR3.

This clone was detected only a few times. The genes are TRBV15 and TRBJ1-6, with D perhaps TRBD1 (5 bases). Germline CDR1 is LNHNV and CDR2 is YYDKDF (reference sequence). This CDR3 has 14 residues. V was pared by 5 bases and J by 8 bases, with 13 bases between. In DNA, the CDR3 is TGTGCCACCAGCCCCTGGTGGGGGGATTCACCCCTCCACTTT. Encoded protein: CATSPWWGDSPLHF.

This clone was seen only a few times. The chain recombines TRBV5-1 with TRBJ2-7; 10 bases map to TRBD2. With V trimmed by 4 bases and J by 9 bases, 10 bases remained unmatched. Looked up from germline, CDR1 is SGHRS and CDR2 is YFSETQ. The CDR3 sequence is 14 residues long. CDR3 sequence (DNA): TGCGCCAGCAGCCCTAGCGGGAGCTACTCCCCGCAGTACTTC. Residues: CASSPSGSYSPQYF. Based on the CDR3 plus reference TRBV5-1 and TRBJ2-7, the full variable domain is KAGVTQTPRYLIKTRGQQVTLSCSPISGHRSVSWYQQTPGQGLQFLFEYFSETQRNKGNFPGRFSGRQFSNSRSEMNVSTLELGDSALYLCASSPSGSYSPQYFGPGTRLTVT.

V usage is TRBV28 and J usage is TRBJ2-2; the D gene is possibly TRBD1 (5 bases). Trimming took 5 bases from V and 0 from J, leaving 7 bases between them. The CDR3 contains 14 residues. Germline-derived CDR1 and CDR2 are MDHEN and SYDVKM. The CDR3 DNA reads TGTGCCAGCAGTGGACAAACGAACACCGGGGAGCTGTTTTTT. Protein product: CASSGQTNTGELFF.

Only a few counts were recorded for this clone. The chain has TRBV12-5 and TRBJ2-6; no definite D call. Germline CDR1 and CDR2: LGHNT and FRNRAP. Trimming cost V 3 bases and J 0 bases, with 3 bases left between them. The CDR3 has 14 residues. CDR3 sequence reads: CASGFYSGANVLTF. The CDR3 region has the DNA TGTGCTAGTGGTTTTTACTCTGGGGCCAACGTCCTGACTTTC. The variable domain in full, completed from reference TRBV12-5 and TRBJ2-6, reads DARVTQTPRHKVTEMGQEVTMRCQPILGHNTVFWYRQTMMQGLELLAYFRNRAPLDDSGMPKDRFSAEMPDATLATLKIQPSEPRDSAVYFCASGFYSGANVLTFGAGSRLTVL.

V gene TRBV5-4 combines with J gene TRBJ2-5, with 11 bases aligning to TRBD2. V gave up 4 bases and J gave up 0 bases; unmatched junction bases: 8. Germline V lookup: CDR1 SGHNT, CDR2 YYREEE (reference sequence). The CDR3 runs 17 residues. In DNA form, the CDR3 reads TGTGCCAGCAGCCTTTACCCTAGCGGGGGGCACCAAGAGACCCAGTACTTC. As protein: CASSLYPSGGHQETQYF. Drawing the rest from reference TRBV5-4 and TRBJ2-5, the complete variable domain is ETGVTQSPTHLIKTRGQQVTLRCSSQSGHNTVSWYQQALGQGPQFIFQYYREEENGRGNFPPRFSGLQFPNYSSELNVNALELDDSALYLCASSLYPSGGHQETQYFGPGTRLLVL.

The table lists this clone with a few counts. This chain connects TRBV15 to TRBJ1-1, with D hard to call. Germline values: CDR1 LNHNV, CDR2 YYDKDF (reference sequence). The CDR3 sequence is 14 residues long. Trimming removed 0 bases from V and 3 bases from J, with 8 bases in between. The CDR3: CATSRDGGYTEAFF. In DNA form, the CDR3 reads TGTGCCACCAGCAGAGATGGAGGGTACACTGAAGCTTTCTTT.

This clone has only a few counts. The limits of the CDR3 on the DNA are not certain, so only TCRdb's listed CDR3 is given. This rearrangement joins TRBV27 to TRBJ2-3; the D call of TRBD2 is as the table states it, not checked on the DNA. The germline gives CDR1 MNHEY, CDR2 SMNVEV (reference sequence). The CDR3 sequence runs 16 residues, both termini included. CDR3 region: CASSSSTRTSTDTQYF.

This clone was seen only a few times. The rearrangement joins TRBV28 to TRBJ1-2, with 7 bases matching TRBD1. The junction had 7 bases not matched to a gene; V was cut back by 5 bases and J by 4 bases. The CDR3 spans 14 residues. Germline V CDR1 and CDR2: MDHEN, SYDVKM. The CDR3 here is CASSKGQRVYGYTF. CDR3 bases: TGTGCCAGCAGTAAGGGACAGAGAGTCTATGGCTACACCTTC.

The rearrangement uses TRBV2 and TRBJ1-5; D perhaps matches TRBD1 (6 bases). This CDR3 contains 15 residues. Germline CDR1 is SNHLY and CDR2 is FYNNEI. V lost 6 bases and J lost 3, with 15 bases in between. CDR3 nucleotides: TGTGCCAGCAGGACCGACAGGACACCCAATCAGCCCCAGCATTTT. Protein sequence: CASRTDRTPNQPQHF.

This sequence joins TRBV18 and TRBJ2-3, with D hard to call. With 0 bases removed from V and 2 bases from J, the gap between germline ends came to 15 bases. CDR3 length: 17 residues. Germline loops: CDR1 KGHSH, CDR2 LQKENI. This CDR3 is CASSPPSPEEDTDTQYF. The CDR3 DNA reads TGTGCCAGCTCACCACCGTCCCCAGAAGAGGACACAGATACGCAGTATTTT.

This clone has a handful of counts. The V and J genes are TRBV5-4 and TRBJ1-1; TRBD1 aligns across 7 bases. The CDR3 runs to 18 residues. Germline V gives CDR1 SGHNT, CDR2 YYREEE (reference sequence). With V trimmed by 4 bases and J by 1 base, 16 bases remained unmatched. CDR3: CASSGLPPVTGKNTEAFF. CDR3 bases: TGTGCCAGCAGCGGACTCCCCCCGGTGACAGGGAAGAACACTGAAGCTTTCTTT.

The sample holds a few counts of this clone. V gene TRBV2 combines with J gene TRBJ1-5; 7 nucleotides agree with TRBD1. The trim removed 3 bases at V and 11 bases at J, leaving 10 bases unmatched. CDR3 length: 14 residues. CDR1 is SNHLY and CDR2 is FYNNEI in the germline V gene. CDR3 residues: CASSELGPRGSQHF. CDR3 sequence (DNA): TGTGCCAGCAGTGAGTTGGGACCCAGGGGGTCCCAGCATTTT. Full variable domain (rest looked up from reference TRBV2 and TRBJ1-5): EPEVTQTPSHQVTQMGQEVILRCVPISNHLYFYWYRQILGQKVEFLVSFYNNEISEKSEIFDDQFSVERPDGSNFTLKIRSTKLEDSAMYFCASSELGPRGSQHFGDGTRLSIL.